Below, 20 T cell receptor beta chains from the same sample are listed, as sequenced in a study of PD-1 blockade in classical Hodgkin lymphoma. Each patient's relapse followed autologous stem cell transplantation, and brentuximab vedotin exposure varied. Only in-frame clones appear in the TCRdb table, and some are missing; sequencing was by immunoSEQ multiplex PCR. The sample shows 40,000 or so clones, roughly 78% of them seen only once. Sequences were derived from peripheral blood mononuclear cells (PBMCs), sampled at baseline. The receptors were sampled from a human donor with classical Hodgkin lymphoma.

The V and J genes are TRBV4-2 and TRBJ1-4; D perhaps matches TRBD1 (6 bases). Per germline, CDR1 LGHNA and CDR2 YNFKEQ. With 1 base removed from V and 0 bases from J, the gap between germline ends came to 9 bases. The CDR3 spans 16 residues. The CDR3 DNA sequence: TGTGCCAGCAGCCAAGGGACAGATGCAACTAATGAAAAACTGTTTTTT. Residues: CASSQGTDATNEKLFF.

This chain connects TRBV7-2 to TRBJ2-5; 13 bases agree with TRBD2. Germline-derived CDR1 and CDR2 are SGHTA and FQGNSA. The V segment lost 5 bases and the J segment 6 bases; nucleotides outside the gene matches: 3. CDR3 length: 14 residues. The CDR3 bases are TGTGCCAGCAGCGTACTAGCGGGGGGGAAGACCCAGTACTTC. Protein: CASSVLAGGKTQYF. The full variable domain, rest sourced from reference TRBV7-2 and TRBJ2-5, is GAGVSQSPSNKVTEKGKDVELRCDPISGHTALYWYRQSLGQGLEFLIYFQGNSAPDKSGLPSDRFSAERTGGSVSTLTIQRTQQEDSAVYLCASSVLAGGKTQYFGPGTRLLVL.

This clone was counted a few times. The genes are TRBV18 and TRBJ1-3; tentative D call: TRBD1 (6 bases). This CDR3 is built from 16 residues. Trimming removed 1 base from V and 0 bases from J, with 10 bases in between. Germline V gene lookup returns CDR1 KGHSH and CDR2 LQKENI. CDR3 residues: CASSPQTGTSGNTIYF. The CDR3 DNA reads TGTGCCAGCTCACCACAGACAGGAACCTCTGGAAACACCATATATTTT. Full variable domain (remainder filled in from reference TRBV18 and TRBJ1-3): NAGVMQNPRHLVRRRGQEARLRCSPMKGHSHVYWYRQLPEEGLKFMVYLQKENIIDESGMPKERFSAEFPKEGPSILRIQQVVRGDSAAYFCASSPQTGTSGNTIYFGEGSWLTVV.

V usage is TRBV9 and J usage is TRBJ2-1; perhaps TRBD1 as D (6 bases). V was shortened by 3 bases and J by 5 bases, with 12 bases between the two germline ends. Germline V lookup: CDR1 SGDLS, CDR2 YYNGEE. This CDR3 is built from 14 residues. The CDR3 coding sequence is TGTGCCAGCAGCGGGCAGACAGGCCACAATGAGCAGTTCTTC. Encoded protein: CASSGQTGHNEQFF.

The CDR3 region is CASSQGTGSVEQFF. DNA for the CDR3: TGCGCCAGCAGCCAGGGGACAGGGAGCGTTGAGCAGTTCTTC. The chain links TRBV4-3 to TRBJ2-1, with TRBD1 identical over 9 bases. The CDR3 contains 14 residues. Germline V gene sequence: CDR1 LGHNA, CDR2 YSLEER. The V segment lost 3 bases and the J segment 9 bases; nucleotides outside the gene matches: 6.

This clone was seen a handful of times. This chain uses TRBV6-6 with TRBJ1-2, with D uncertain. This CDR3 is 12 amino acids long. The V gene's germline CDR1 is MNHNY and CDR2 SVGAGI (reference sequence). V was shortened by 7 bases and J by 10 bases, with 16 bases between the two germline ends. The CDR3 DNA reads TGTGCCAGCACCCTCAAAGAGGCGGTCTACACCTTC. Its translation: CASTLKEAVYTF.

V and J are TRBV7-9 and TRBJ2-7; the D gene is possibly TRBD2 (6 bases). V was shortened by 2 bases and J by 1 base, with 15 bases between the two germline ends. There are 16 residues in the CDR3. The germline V gene encodes CDR1 SEHNR and CDR2 FQNEAQ (reference sequence). For the CDR3, the DNA is TGTGCCAGCAGCTTAACCGGAGGGGACGCATCCTACGAGCAGTACTTC. Its translation: CASSLTGGDASYEQYF.

The CDR3 sequence is CASSLGFVQLYPTNEKLFF. The CDR3 DNA is TGCGCCAGCAGCTTGGGATTTGTACAGCTATATCCAACTAATGAAAAACTGTTTTTT. V and J are TRBV5-1 and TRBJ1-4; unclear D gene. The CDR3 has 19 amino acids. Between the trimmed V and J ends, which lost 0 bases and 0 bases, there was a span of 18 bases. The germline CDR1 and CDR2 sequences are SGHRS and YFSETQ.

The chain uses TRBV6-5 and TRBJ2-7; D is undetermined. CDR3 length equals 12 residues. Trimming shortened V by 6 bases and J by 2 bases, and 8 bases separated the two germline ends. Germline values: CDR1 MNHEY, CDR2 SVGAGI. The CDR3 spells CASSSTPYEQYF. Written as DNA, the CDR3 is TGTGCCAGCAGCTCGACCCCCTACGAGCAGTACTTC.

The chain is built from TRBV7-9 and TRBJ1-5, with D possibly matching TRBD1 (6 bases). The CDR3 is 12 residues long. V gave up 1 base and J gave up 11 bases, with 9 bases separating them. Germline assignment: CDR1 SEHNR and CDR2 FQNEAQ (reference sequence). The CDR3 DNA is TGTGCCAGCAGCTTAGAAGGGGGGGCCCAGCATTTT. Protein product: CASSLEGGAQHF.

The chain uses TRBV5-1 and TRBJ2-3; 7 bases are a match to TRBD2. V dropped 7 bases and J dropped 3; count of bases not matched to a gene: 11. CDR3 size: 15 residues. Germline V gene lookup returns CDR1 SGHRS and CDR2 YFSETQ. The CDR3 region is CASPPAGPSTDTQYF. In nucleotides, the CDR3 is TGCGCCAGCCCCCCAGCGGGGCCCTCGACAGATACGCAGTATTTT. Variable domain in full (rest from reference TRBV5-1 and TRBJ2-3): KAGVTQTPRYLIKTRGQQVTLSCSPISGHRSVSWYQQTPGQGLQFLFEYFSETQRNKGNFPGRFSGRQFSNSRSEMNVSTLELGDSALYLCASPPAGPSTDTQYFGPGTRLTVL.

The chain combines TRBV6-1 with TRBJ2-5, with 10 bases lining up with TRBD1. The V segment lost 11 bases and the J segment 3 bases; nucleotides outside the gene matches: 6. This CDR3 has 13 residues. Germline loops: CDR1 MNHNS, CDR2 SASEGT. In nucleotides, the CDR3 is TGTGCCGGAGACAGGGGGCCGGAAGAGACCCAGTACTTC. The encoded protein is CAGDRGPEETQYF.

This chain links TRBV7-6 with TRBJ1-3; TRBD1 agrees at 9 bases. The CDR3 consists of 15 residues. Per the germline V gene, CDR1 is SGHVS and CDR2 is FNYEAQ. J was trimmed by 6 bases and V by 1 base; bases with no gene match: 4. CDR3 amino acids: CASSLGGQGLNTIYF. DNA of the CDR3: TGTGCCAGCAGCTTAGGAGGACAGGGGCTAAACACCATATATTTT.

V usage is TRBV7-8 and J usage is TRBJ1-6; a weak D match, TRBD1 (6 bases). Germline values: CDR1 SGHVS, CDR2 FQNEAQ. CDR3 length: 17 residues. The germline V and J ends were trimmed by 3 bases and 7 bases, with 19 bases remaining between them. The CDR3 nucleotides are TGTGCCAGCAGCTTTCCCGAGGGGGACCGGCGAAATTCACCCCTCCACTTT. Amino acids: CASSFPEGDRRNSPLHF.

V is TRBV30 and J is TRBJ2-2, with TRBD2 as a possible D gene (6 bases). The CDR3 contains 12 residues. Trimming left V 3 bases short and J 12 bases short, with 14 bases between. In germline, CDR1 is GTSNPN, CDR2 SVGIG (reference sequence). The CDR3: CAWSAQEGQLFF. Written as DNA, the CDR3 is TGTGCCTGGAGCGCGCAGGAGGGACAGCTGTTTTTT. Drawing the rest from reference TRBV30 and TRBJ2-2, the complete variable domain is SQTIHQWPATLVQPVGSPLSLECTVEGTSNPNLYWYRQAAGRGLQLLFYSVGIGQISSEVPQNLSASRPQDRQFILSSKKLLLSDSGFYLCAWSAQEGQLFFGEGSRLTVL.

V and J are TRBV18 and TRBJ2-5; D uncertain. This CDR3 region has 13 residues. Looked up from germline, CDR1 is KGHSH and CDR2 is LQKENI. The V gene lost 2 bases and the J gene lost 5 bases, with 9 bases spanning the gap. The chain's CDR3 is CASSPGQRETQYF. The CDR3, as DNA: TGTGCCAGCTCACCAGGGCAGAGGGAGACCCAGTACTTC.

The CDR3 DNA reads as TGTGCCAGCAGCCTAAAGCTGGGGGGGACAGATACGCAGTATTTT. Its protein is CASSLKLGGTDTQYF. The J gene is TRBJ2-3, the V gene TRBV7-3; TRBD2 matches 7 bases. J gave up 3 bases and V 5 bases, and 8 bases lay outside the gene matches. CDR1 and CDR2 from the germline V gene are SGHTA and FQGTGA. This CDR3 region has 15 residues.

The J gene is TRBJ2-3, the V gene TRBV7-9; no firm D call. The CDR3 is 15 amino acids. Looked up from germline, CDR1 is SEHNR and CDR2 is FQNEAQ (reference sequence). V was trimmed by 5 bases and J by 0 bases, leaving 12 bases between them. CDR3 in amino acids: CASSLNNPSTDTQYF. CDR3 in DNA: TGTGCCAGCAGCCTAAATAACCCTAGCACAGATACGCAGTATTTT.

J is TRBJ2-7 and V is TRBV5-8; D ambiguous. From germline, CDR1 is SGHTS and CDR2 YDEGEE. Between the trimmed V and J ends, which lost 0 bases and 3 bases, there was a span of 19 bases. The CDR3 is 17 residues long. CDR3 loop: CASSLAKGSVIFYEQYF. Written as DNA, the CDR3 is TGTGCCAGCAGCTTGGCCAAAGGGTCGGTAATCTTCTACGAGCAGTACTTC. Full variable domain (missing parts from reference TRBV5-8 and TRBJ2-7): EAGVTQSPTHLIKTRGQQATLRCSPISGHTSVYWYQQALGLGLQFLLWYDEGEERNRGNFPPRFSGRQFPNYSSELNVNALELEDSALYLCASSLAKGSVIFYEQYFGPGTRLTVT.

The CDR3 loop is CASSYLSAINQPQHF. For the CDR3, the DNA is TGTGCCAGCAGTTACCTCTCGGCCATTAATCAGCCCCAGCATTTT. The chain employs TRBV6-6 and TRBJ1-5; D is unclear. V lost 2 bases and J 4 bases, leaving 12 bases between the germline ends. This CDR3 is built from 15 residues. Looked up from germline, CDR1 is MNHNY and CDR2 is SVGAGI (reference sequence).